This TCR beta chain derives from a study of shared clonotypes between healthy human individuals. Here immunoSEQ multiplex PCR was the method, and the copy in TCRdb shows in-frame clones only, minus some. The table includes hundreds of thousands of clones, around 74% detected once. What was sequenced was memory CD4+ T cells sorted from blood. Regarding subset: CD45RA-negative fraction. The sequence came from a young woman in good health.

Written as DNA, the CDR3 is TGTGCCAGCAGTGAATCGGGGGGCCAAGAGACCCAGTACTTC. It translates to CASSESGGQETQYF. This chain connects TRBV2 to TRBJ2-5; 7 positions match TRBD2. The germline CDR1 and CDR2 sequences are SNHLY and FYNNEI. CDR3 size: 14 residues. The V segment lost 2 bases and the J segment 1 base; nucleotides outside the gene matches: 1.